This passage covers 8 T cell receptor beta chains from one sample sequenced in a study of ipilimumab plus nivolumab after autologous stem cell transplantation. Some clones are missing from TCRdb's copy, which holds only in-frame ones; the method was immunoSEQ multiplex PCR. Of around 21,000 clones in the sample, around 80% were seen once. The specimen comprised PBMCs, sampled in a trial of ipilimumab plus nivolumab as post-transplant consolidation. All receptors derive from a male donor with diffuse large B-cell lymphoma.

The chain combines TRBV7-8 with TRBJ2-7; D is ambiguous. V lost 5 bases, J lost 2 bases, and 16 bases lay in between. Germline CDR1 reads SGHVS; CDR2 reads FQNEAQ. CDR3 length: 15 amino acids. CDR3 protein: CASSTSQVETYEQYF. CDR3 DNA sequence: TGTGCCAGCAGCACCAGCCAGGTGGAGACCTACGAGCAGTACTTC.

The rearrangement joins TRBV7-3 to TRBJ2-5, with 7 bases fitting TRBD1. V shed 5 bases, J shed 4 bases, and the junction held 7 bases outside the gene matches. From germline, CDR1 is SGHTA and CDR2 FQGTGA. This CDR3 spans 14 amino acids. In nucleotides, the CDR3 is TGTGCCAGCAGCCGAACAGGGGTCGGAGAGACCCAGTACTTC. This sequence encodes CASSRTGVGETQYF.

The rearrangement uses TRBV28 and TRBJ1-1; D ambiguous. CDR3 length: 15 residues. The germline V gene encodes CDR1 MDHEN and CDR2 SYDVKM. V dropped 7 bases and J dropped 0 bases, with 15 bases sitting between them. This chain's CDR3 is CASIPGGKMNTEAFF. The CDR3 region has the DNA TGTGCCAGCATCCCGGGAGGGAAAATGAACACTGAAGCTTTCTTT.

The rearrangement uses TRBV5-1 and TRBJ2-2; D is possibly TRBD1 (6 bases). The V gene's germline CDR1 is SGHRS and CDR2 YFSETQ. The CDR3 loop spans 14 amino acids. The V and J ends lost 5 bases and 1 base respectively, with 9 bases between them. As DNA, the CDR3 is TGCGCCAGCAGACAGGGTGGGAACACCGGGGAGCTGTTTTTT. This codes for CASRQGGNTGELFF.

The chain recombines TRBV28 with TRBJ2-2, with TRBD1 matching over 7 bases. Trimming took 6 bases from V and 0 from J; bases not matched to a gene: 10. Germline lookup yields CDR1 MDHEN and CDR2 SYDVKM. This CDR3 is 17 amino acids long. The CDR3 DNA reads TGTGCCAGCAGGGGGCGAACAGGGGCGCCGAACACCGGGGAGCTGTTTTTT. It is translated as CASRGRTGAPNTGELFF.

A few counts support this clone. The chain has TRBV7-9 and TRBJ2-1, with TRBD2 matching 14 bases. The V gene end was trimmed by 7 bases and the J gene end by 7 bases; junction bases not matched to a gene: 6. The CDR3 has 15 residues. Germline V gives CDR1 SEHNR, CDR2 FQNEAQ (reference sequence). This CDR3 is CASNRLAGGTNEQFF. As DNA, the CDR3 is TGTGCCAGCAACAGACTAGCGGGGGGGACAAATGAGCAGTTCTTC.

The CDR3 spells CASRNRALTDTQYF. CDR3 sequence (DNA): TGTGCCAGTAGAAACAGGGCGCTCACAGATACGCAGTATTTT. The chain recombines TRBV19 with TRBJ2-3; tentatively, D is TRBD1 (6 bases). V was trimmed by 6 bases and J by 2 bases, leaving 12 bases between them. The germline V gene has CDR1 LNHDA and CDR2 SQIVND (reference sequence). The CDR3 runs to 14 residues.

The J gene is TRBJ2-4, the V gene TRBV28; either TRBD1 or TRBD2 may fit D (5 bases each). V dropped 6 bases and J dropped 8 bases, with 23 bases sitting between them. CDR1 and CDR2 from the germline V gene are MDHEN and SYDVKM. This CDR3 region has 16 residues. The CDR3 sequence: CASRTGTPRGVDIQYF. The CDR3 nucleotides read TGTGCCAGCAGGACGGGGACCCCTAGAGGAGTTGACATTCAGTACTTC.